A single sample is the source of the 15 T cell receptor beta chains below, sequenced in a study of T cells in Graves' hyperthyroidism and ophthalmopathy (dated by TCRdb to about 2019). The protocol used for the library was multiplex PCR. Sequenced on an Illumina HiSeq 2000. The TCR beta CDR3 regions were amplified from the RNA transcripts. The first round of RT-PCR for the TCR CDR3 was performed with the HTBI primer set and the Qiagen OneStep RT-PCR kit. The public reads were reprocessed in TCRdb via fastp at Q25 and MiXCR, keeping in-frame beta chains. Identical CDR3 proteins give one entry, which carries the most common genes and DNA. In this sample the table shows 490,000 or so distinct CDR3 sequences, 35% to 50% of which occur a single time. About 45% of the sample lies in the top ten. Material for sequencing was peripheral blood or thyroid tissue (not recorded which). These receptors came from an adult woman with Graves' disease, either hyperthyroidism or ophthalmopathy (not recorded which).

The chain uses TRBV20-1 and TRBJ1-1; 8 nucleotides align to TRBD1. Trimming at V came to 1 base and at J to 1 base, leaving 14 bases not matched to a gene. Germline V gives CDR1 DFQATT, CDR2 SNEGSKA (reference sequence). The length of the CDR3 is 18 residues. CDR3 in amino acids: CSARVPGTGNGPNTEAFF. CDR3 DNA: TGCAGTGCTAGAGTCCCCGGGACAGGAAACGGCCCGAACACTGAAGCTTTCTTT.

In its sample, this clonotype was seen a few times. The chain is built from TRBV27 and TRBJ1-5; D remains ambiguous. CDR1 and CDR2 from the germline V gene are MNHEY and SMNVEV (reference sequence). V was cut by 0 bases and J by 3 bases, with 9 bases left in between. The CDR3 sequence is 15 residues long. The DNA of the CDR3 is TGTGCCAGCAGTTTATCGTTAGGGTTCAATCAGCCCCAGCATTTT. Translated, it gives CASSLSLGFNQPQHF.

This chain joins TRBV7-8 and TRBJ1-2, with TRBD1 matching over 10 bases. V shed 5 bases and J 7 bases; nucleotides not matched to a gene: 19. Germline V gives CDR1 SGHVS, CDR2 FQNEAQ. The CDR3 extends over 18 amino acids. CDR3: CASSLGPLGQGIYSGYTF. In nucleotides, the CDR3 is TGTGCCAGCAGCCTAGGTCCATTGGGACAGGGGATCTACTCTGGCTACACCTTC.

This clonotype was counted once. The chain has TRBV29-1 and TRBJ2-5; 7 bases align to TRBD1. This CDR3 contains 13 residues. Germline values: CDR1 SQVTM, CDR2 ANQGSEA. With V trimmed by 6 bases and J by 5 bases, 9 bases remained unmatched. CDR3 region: CSVRQGIQETQYF. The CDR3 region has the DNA TGCAGCGTGCGACAGGGTATACAGGAGACCCAGTACTTC.

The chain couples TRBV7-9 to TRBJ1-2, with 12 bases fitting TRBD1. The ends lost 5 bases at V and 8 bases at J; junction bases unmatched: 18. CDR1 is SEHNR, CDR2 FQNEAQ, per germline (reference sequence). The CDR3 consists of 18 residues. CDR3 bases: TGTGCCAGCAGCCCGGCCGGGACAGGGGGCATGGGGATGGAAGGCTACACCTTC. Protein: CASSPAGTGGMGMEGYTF.

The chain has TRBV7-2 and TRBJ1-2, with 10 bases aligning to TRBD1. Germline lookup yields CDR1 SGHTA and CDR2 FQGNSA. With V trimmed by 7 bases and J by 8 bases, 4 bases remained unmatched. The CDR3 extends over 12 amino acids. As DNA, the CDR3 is TGTGCCAGCACCCTGACAGGGGGCGGCTACACCTTC. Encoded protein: CASTLTGGGYTF.

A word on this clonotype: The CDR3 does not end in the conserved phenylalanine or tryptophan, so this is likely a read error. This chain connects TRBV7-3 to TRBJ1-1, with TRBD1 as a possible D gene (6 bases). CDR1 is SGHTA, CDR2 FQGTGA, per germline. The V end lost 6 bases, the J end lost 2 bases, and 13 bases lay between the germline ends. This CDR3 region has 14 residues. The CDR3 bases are TGTGCCAGCAGAGACAGGAGGGGAAACACTGAAGCTTTCTCT. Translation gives CASRDRRGNTEAFS.

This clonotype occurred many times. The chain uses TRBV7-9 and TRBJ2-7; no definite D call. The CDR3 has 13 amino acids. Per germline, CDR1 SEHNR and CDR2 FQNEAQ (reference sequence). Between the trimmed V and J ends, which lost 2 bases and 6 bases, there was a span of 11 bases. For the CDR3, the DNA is TGTGCCAGCAGCTTACTCCCGAGTCCCGAGCAGTACTTC. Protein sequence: CASSLLPSPEQYF.

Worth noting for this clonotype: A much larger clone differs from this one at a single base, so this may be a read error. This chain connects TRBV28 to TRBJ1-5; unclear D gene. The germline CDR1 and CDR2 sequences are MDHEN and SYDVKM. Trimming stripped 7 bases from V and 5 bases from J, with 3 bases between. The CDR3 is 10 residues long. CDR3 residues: CASNDQPQHF. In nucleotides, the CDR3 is TGTGCCAGCAACGATCAGCCCCAGCATTTT.

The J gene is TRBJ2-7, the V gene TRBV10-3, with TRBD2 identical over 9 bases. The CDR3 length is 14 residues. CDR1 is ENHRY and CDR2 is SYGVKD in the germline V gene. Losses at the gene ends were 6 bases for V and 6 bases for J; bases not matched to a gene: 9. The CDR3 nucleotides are TGTGCCATCAGGCGGGAGGGTGAGTCTGGCGAGCAGTACTTC. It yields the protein CAIRREGESGEQYF.

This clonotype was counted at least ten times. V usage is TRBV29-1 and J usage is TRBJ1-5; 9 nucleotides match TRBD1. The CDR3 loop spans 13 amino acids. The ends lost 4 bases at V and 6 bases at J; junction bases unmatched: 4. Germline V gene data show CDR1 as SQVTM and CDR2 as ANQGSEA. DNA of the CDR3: TGCAGCGTTGGGGAGGACAGGGGTCAGCCCCAGCATTTT. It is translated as CSVGEDRGQPQHF. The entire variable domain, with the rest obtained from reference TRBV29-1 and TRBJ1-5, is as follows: SAVISQKPSRDICQRGTSLTIQCQVDSQVTMMFWYRQQPGQSLTLIATANQGSEATYESGFVIDKFPISRPNLTFSTLTVSNMSPEDSSIYLCSVGEDRGQPQHFGDGTRLSIL.

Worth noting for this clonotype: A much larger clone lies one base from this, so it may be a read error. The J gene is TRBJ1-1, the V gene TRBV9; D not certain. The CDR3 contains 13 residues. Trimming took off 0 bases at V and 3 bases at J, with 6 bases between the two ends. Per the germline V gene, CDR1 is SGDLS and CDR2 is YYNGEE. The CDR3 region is CASSVGTDTEAFF. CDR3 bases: TGTGCCAGCAGCGTAGGGACTGACACTGAAGCTTTCTTT. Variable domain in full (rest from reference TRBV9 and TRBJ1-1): DSGVTQTPKHLITATGQRVTLRCSPRSGDLSVYWYQQSLDQGLQFLIQYYNGEERAKGNILERFSAQQFPDLHSELNLSSLELGDSALYFCASSVGTDTEAFFGQGTRLTVV.

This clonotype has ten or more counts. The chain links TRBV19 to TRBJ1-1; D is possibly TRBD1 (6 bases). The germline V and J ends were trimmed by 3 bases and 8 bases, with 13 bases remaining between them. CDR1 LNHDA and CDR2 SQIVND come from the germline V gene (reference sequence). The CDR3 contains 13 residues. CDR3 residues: CASSILAGTEAFF. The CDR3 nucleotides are TGTGCCAGTAGTATTCTCGCCGGGACAGAAGCTTTCTTT.

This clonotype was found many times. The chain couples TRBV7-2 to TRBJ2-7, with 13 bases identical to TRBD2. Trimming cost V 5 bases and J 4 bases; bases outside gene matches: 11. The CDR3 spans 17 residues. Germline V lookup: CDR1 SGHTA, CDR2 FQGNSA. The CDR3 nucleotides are TGTGCCAGCAGCCCACCCGGACTAGCGGGAGTTAAGTACGAGCAGTACTTC. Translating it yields CASSPPGLAGVKYEQYF.

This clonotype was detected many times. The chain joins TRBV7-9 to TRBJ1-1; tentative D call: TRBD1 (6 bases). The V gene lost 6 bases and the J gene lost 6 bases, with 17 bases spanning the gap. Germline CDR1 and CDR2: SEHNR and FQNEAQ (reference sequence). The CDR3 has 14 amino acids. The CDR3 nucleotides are TGTGCCAGCAGTTCGGACAGAGGGACCCCTGAAGCTTTCTTT. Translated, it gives CASSSDRGTPEAFF.